This T cell receptor beta chain was observed in a study of T-cell memory formation after mild COVID-19. This clonotype was seen ten or more times. Constant-segment primers served in 5'RACE that generated TCR alpha and TCR beta cDNA libraries bearing sample barcodes and UMIs. Each CDR3 protein gets one entry after TCRdb re-called the 5' RACE reads with MiXCR. The sample lists about 100,000 distinct CDR3 sequences, approximately 15% occurring once. Sequences were obtained from PBMCs or a T cell subset sorted from them (not recorded which). The receptor comes from a man between 18 and 29 years old who had mild COVID-19 (a few samples of this study predate the infection). Cell type and time point are not known.

The CDR3 nucleotides read TGTGCCAGCGGGACAGGGGGCTTCTATGGCTACACCTTC. Translated, it gives CASGTGGFYGYTF. J is TRBJ1-2 and V is TRBV6-5; 12 bases match TRBD1. The CDR3 consists of 13 residues. V lost 8 bases, J lost 4 bases, and 2 bases stayed unmatched. In germline, CDR1 is MNHEY, CDR2 SVGAGI.